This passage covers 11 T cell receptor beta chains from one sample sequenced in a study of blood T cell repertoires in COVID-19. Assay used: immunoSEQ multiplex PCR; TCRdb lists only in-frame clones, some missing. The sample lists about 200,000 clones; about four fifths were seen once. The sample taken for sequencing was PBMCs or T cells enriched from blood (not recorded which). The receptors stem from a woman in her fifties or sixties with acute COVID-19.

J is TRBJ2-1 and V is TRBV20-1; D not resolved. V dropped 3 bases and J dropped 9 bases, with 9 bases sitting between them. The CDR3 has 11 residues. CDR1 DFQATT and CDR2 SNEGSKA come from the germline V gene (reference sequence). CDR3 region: CSASDAVEQFF. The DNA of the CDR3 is TGCAGTGCTAGTGACGCGGTTGAGCAGTTCTTC.

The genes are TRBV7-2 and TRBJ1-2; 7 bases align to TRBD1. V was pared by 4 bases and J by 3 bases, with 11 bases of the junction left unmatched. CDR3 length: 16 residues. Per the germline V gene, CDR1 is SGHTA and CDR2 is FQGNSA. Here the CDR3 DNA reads TGTGCCAGCAGCTCAACCGGGACAGCGTCATACTATGGCTACACCTTC. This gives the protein CASSSTGTASYYGYTF.

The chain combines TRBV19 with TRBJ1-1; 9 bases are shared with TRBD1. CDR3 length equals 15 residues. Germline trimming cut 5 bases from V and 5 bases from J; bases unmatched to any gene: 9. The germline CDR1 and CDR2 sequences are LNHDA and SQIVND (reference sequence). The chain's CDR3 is CASSWGQGGGTEAFF. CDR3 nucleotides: TGTGCCAGTAGTTGGGGACAGGGAGGAGGAACTGAAGCTTTCTTT.

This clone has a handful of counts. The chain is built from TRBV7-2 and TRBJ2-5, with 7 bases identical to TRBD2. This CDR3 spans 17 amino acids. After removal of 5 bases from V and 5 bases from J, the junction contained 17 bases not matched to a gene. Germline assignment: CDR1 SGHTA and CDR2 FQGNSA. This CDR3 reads CASSPRLGRGSPETQYF. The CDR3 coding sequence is TGTGCCAGCAGCCCCCGTTTGGGGCGGGGGAGTCCGGAGACCCAGTACTTC. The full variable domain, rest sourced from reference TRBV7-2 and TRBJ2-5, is GAGVSQSPSNKVTEKGKDVELRCDPISGHTALYWYRQSLGQGLEFLIYFQGNSAPDKSGLPSDRFSAERTGGSVSTLTIQRTQQEDSAVYLCASSPRLGRGSPETQYFGPGTRLLVL.

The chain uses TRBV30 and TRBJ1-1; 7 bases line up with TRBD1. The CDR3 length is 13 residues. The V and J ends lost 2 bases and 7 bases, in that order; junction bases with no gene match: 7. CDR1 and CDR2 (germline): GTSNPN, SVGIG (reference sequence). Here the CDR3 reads CAWSSQGTCEAFF. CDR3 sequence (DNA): TGTGCCTGGAGTTCACAGGGGACTTGTGAAGCTTTCTTT.

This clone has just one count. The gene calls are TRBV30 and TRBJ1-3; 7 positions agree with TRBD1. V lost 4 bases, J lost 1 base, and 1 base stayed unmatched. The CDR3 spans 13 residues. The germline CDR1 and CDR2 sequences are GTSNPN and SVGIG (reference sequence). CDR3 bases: TGTGCCTGGACAGGGGGATCTGGAAACACCATATATTTT. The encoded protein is CAWTGGSGNTIYF. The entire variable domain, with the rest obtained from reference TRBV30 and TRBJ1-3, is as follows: SQTIHQWPATLVQPVGSPLSLECTVEGTSNPNLYWYRQAAGRGLQLLFYSVGIGQISSEVPQNLSASRPQDRQFILSSKKLLLSDSGFYLCAWTGGSGNTIYFGEGSWLTVV.

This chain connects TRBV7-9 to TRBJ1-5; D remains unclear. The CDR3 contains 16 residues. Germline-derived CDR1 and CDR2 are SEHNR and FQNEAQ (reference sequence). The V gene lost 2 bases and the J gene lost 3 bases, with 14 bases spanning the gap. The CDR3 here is CASSLNPSGINQPQHF. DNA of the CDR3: TGTGCCAGCAGCTTAAACCCCTCGGGGATCAATCAGCCCCAGCATTTT.

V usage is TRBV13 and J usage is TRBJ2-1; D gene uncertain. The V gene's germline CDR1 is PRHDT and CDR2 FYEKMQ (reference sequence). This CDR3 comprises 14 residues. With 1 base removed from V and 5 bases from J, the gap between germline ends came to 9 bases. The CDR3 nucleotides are TGTGCCAGCAGCTTAGTGTCAGGTGACAATGAGCAGTTCTTC. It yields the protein CASSLVSGDNEQFF.

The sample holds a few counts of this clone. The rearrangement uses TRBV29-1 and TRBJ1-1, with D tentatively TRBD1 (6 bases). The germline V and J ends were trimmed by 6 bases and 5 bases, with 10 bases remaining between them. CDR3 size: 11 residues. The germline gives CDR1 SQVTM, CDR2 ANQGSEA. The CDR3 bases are TGCAGCGTGAGAACAGGGACTGAAGCTTTCTTT. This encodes CSVRTGTEAFF.

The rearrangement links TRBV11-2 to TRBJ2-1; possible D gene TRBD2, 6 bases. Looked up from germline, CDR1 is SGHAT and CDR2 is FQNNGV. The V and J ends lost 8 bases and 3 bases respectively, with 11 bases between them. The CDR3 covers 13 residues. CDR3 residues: CASDSGNYNEQFF. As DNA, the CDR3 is TGTGCCAGCGATAGCGGAAACTACAATGAGCAGTTCTTC.

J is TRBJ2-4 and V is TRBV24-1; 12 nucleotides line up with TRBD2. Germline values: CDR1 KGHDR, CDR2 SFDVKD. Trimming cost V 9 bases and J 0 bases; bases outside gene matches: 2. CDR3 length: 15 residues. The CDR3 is CATSSGGVAKNIQYF. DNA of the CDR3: TGTGCCACCTCTAGCGGGGGGGTAGCCAAAAACATTCAGTACTTC.